One T cell receptor beta chain is described in this entry. Its antigen remains unidentified. This sample includes further DNA sequences coding for the same CDR3. The sample comes from a study of cytomegalovirus exposure and HLA in healthy donors. Notes on the study in general: Confirmation in vitro established that a few CMV-associated chains were specific for CMV antigens.

The CDR3 is made up of 17 amino acids. From germline, CDR1 is SGHRS and CDR2 YFSETQ. Unmatched junction bases numbered 3, after V lost 0 bases and J lost 2 bases. The repertoire was sequenced with immunoSEQ multiplex PCR; TCRdb's copy has only in-frame clones and lacks some. The table shows over 70,000 clones, with around 95% occurring only once. What was sequenced was PBMCs. This receptor was taken from a woman aged 18-29 years in good health and CMV-seronegative. This rearrangement joins TRBV5-1 to TRBJ2-1, with TRBD2 matching 12 bases. CDR3 nucleotide sequence: TGCGCCAGCAGCTTGGGGCTAGCGGGGGGGCCCTACAATGAGCAGTTCTTC. Translation gives CASSLGLAGGPYNEQFF.